Only a few counts were recorded for the clone carrying this T cell receptor beta chain. Individual cDNA molecules were tagged with unique molecular identifiers. TCRdb reanalysed the 5' RACE reads using MiXCR and keeps one entry per CDR3 protein. The data contain roughly 90,000 distinct CDR3 sequences, over 13% of them singletons. Germline V CDR1 and CDR2: MNHEY, SMNVEV (reference sequence). V gave up 6 bases and J gave up 4 bases, with 12 bases separating them. The CDR3 is 13 amino acids. These data originate in a study of early T cells in non-severe SARS-CoV-2 infection. This chain uses TRBV27 with TRBJ1-1; D ambiguous. The source is an adult who was a healthcare worker with PCR-confirmed SARS-CoV-2 infection or an uninfected control (not recorded which). Material: whole blood. CDR3 region: CASRMGPGTEAFF. The CDR3 nucleotides are TGTGCCAGCAGAATGGGCCCCGGCACTGAAGCTTTCTTT.